The 20 T cell receptor beta chains below all came from one sample that was sequenced in a study of T cell responses to AZD1222 COVID-19 vaccine. Measured with immunoSEQ multiplex PCR; TCRdb has only the in-frame clones, and not every one. The data contain roughly 160,000 clones, roughly 90% of them singletons. The sample here was peripheral blood, taken on day 0 of AZD1222 vaccination. These receptors all stem from an adult in good health.

This clone has only one observation. The rearrangement links TRBV28 to TRBJ1-6; 9 bases are a match to TRBD1. CDR1 MDHEN and CDR2 SYDVKM come from the germline V gene. V lost 6 bases to trimming and J lost 9 bases; unmatched junction nucleotides: 6. The CDR3 loop spans 14 amino acids. CDR3 loop: CASRRQGVSSPLHF. CDR3 coding DNA: TGTGCCAGCAGGAGACAGGGGGTGAGTTCACCCCTCCACTTT.

The gene calls are TRBV27 and TRBJ1-2; D call uncertain. Germline loops: CDR1 MNHEY, CDR2 SMNVEV (reference sequence). The CDR3 is 14 amino acids. With 7 bases removed from V and 0 bases from J, the gap between germline ends came to 12 bases. CDR3 sequence: CASTSSAANYGYTF. Here the CDR3 DNA reads TGTGCCAGCACTTCTTCGGCTGCTAACTATGGCTACACCTTC.

The chain is built from TRBV11-3 and TRBJ1-3; 7 positions agree with TRBD1. Unmatched junction bases numbered 7, after V lost 8 bases and J lost 3 bases. The CDR3 length is 14 residues. Looked up from germline, CDR1 is SGHNT and CDR2 is YENEEA. The CDR3 coding sequence is TGTGCCAGCGCTAGGGGGCTGAGTGGAAACACCATATATTTT. Encoded protein: CASARGLSGNTIYF.

This clone appeared a few times. CDR3 coding DNA: TGTGCCAGCAGTGAATTTGAAGGGAGGAGTAATGAATGGACCCGAAGGACTGAAGCTTTCTTT. It specifies CASSEFEGRSNEWTRRTEAFF. The chain uses TRBV6-1 and TRBJ1-1; no clear D gene. This CDR3 has 21 residues. V was clipped by 2 bases and J by 5 bases, with 33 bases between them. CDR1 MNHNS and CDR2 SASEGT come from the germline V gene.

This clone came up a few times. CDR3 sequence (DNA): TGTGCCTTGATGGAGGCGGCCACTGAAGCTTTCTTT. It translates to CALMEAATEAFF. The V call is TRBV30, the J call TRBJ1-1; no reliable D call. Germline V gene data show CDR1 as GTSNPN and CDR2 as SVGIG (reference sequence). V lost 7 bases and J lost 4, with 13 bases in between. The CDR3 sequence is 12 residues long.

V gene TRBV10-3 combines with J gene TRBJ1-1; possible D gene TRBD1, 5 bases. Per the germline V gene, CDR1 is ENHRY and CDR2 is SYGVKD. The V and J ends lost 10 bases and 3 bases respectively, with 18 bases between them. This CDR3 region has 14 residues. The CDR3 nucleotides are TGTGCCACCGATCAGGGACTTAAGGACACTGAAGCTTTCTTT. This encodes CATDQGLKDTEAFF.

The chain has TRBV9 and TRBJ1-4; 9 bases line up with TRBD1. The CDR3 has 15 amino acids. V lost 2 bases to trimming and J lost 5 bases; unmatched junction nucleotides: 4. Germline lookup yields CDR1 SGDLS and CDR2 YYNGEE. CDR3 residues: CASSVGDRGNEKLFF. The CDR3 nucleotides read TGTGCCAGCAGCGTCGGAGACAGGGGGAATGAAAAACTGTTTTTT.

V is TRBV7-3 and J is TRBJ1-1, with D perhaps TRBD1 (6 bases). Germline lookup yields CDR1 SGHTA and CDR2 FQGTGA. The CDR3 is made up of 14 amino acids. V was shortened by 1 base and J by 3 bases, with 9 bases between the two germline ends. DNA for the CDR3: TGTGCCAGCAGCTTAATAGGGGGGGACACTGAAGCTTTCTTT. It is translated as CASSLIGGDTEAFF.

This clone has more than one count but fewer than ten. The chain recombines TRBV6-5 with TRBJ1-5, with TRBD1 as a possible D gene (5 bases). This CDR3 is built from 14 residues. CDR1 MNHEY and CDR2 SVGAGI come from the germline V gene. Trimming took 6 bases from V and 6 from J, leaving 15 bases between them. CDR3 DNA sequence: TGTGCCAGCAGCTACGGGGGTTACGGTCAGCCCCAGCATTTT. It codes for CASSYGGYGQPQHF.

The rearrangement joins TRBV6-2 or TRBV6-3 to TRBJ2-7; TRBD1 or TRBD2 may be the D gene (6 bases each). Germline CDR1 MNHEY, CDR2 SVGEGT. The CDR3 is made up of 14 amino acids. V gave up 4 bases and J gave up 6 bases, with 16 bases separating them. The CDR3 bases are TGTGCCAGCAGTTCTTGGACAGCGCGGGGCGAGCAGTACTTC. Translation gives CASSSWTARGEQYF.

The V and J genes are TRBV28 and TRBJ2-5; D tentatively fits TRBD1 or TRBD2 (5 bases each). The germline gives CDR1 MDHEN, CDR2 SYDVKM. The CDR3 extends over 15 amino acids. Trimming took 5 bases from V and 7 from J, leaving 20 bases between them. CDR3 in DNA: TGTGCCAGCAGTAACCACGGGACCGCTAAGGGGACCCAGTACTTC. Its translation: CASSNHGTAKGTQYF. The full variable domain, completed using reference TRBV28 and TRBJ2-5, is DVKVTQSSRYLVKRTGEKVFLECVQDMDHENMFWYRQDPGLGLRLIYFSYDVKMKEKGDIPEGYSVSREKKERFSLILESASTNQTSMYLCASSNHGTAKGTQYFGPGTRLLVL.

The chain carries TRBV27 and TRBJ1-2; D not certain. Trimming took 0 bases from V and 4 from J, leaving 6 bases between them. Germline V gene lookup returns CDR1 MNHEY and CDR2 SMNVEV (reference sequence). The CDR3 has 13 residues. CDR3 sequence reads: CASSLSTSYGYTF. The DNA for the CDR3 is TGTGCCAGCAGTTTATCGACCAGCTATGGCTACACCTTC.

This chain uses TRBV10-3 with TRBJ1-1; 8 bases agree with TRBD1. CDR3 length: 13 residues. Germline V gene data show CDR1 as ENHRY and CDR2 as SYGVKD. Trimming at V came to 9 bases and at J to 1 base, leaving 4 bases not matched to a gene. CDR3 nucleotide sequence: TGTGCCATGAGGACAGGGTCGAACACTGAAGCTTTCTTT. Amino acid sequence: CAMRTGSNTEAFF.

V and J are TRBV30 and TRBJ1-2; D unclear. Germline-derived CDR1 and CDR2 are GTSNPN and SVGIG (reference sequence). CDR3 length: 13 residues. V was shortened by 1 base and J by 6 bases, with 12 bases between the two germline ends. The CDR3: CAWSGQLGDGYTF. The CDR3 DNA reads as TGTGCCTGGAGTGGCCAACTCGGGGATGGCTACACCTTC. Filled out from reference TRBV30 and TRBJ1-2, the complete variable domain reads SQTIHQWPATLVQPVGSPLSLECTVEGTSNPNLYWYRQAAGRGLQLLFYSVGIGQISSEVPQNLSASRPQDRQFILSSKKLLLSDSGFYLCAWSGQLGDGYTFGSGTRLTVV.

J is TRBJ1-5 and V is TRBV12-3 or TRBV12-4; D is possibly TRBD1 (5 bases). The ends were cut back, 6 bases at V and 4 bases at J, with 10 bases in the middle. The CDR3 is 13 residues long. The CDR3 sequence: CASSPTGNQPQHF. CDR3 nucleotides: TGTGCCAGCAGCCCAACAGGAAATCAGCCCCAGCATTTT.

The table lists this clone with a few counts. This chain connects TRBV13 to TRBJ2-5, with D perhaps TRBD1 (5 bases). V gave up 5 bases and J gave up 4 bases, with 5 bases separating them. This CDR3 has 11 residues. The V gene's germline CDR1 is PRHDT and CDR2 FYEKMQ (reference sequence). CDR3 sequence: CASSQGETQYF. CDR3 DNA: TGTGCCAGCAGCCAGGGAGAGACCCAGTACTTC.

The rearrangement links TRBV20-1 to TRBJ1-3; no clear D gene. Per the germline V gene, CDR1 is DFQATT and CDR2 is SNEGSKA (reference sequence). V lost 3 bases and J lost 0, with 9 bases in between. The CDR3 is 14 residues long. The DNA of the CDR3 is TGCAGTGCTAGTCCCTTGAGCTCTGGAAACACCATATATTTT. Translating it yields CSASPLSSGNTIYF.

The chain uses TRBV7-3 and TRBJ1-1; D is unclear. Trimming took 4 bases from V and 3 from J, leaving 9 bases between them. The CDR3 contains 13 residues. Germline V gene data show CDR1 as SGHTA and CDR2 as FQGTGA. This CDR3 is CASSSGRDTEAFF. The CDR3 DNA is TGTGCCAGCAGCTCCGGACGGGACACTGAAGCTTTCTTT.

This clone was picked up a small number of times. The chain employs TRBV29-1 and TRBJ2-1; D may match TRBD1 or TRBD2 (5 bases each). Germline lookup yields CDR1 SQVTM and CDR2 ANQGSEA. The CDR3 runs to 13 residues. With 5 bases removed from V and 7 bases from J, the gap between germline ends came to 15 bases. CDR3 DNA: TGCAGCGTTTGTAGGGACCGCTTAAATGAGCAGTTCTTC. Translation gives CSVCRDRLNEQFF.

This chain connects TRBV9 to TRBJ2-1, with D maybe TRBD2 (6 bases). Germline V gene lookup returns CDR1 SGDLS and CDR2 YYNGEE. The CDR3 is 17 amino acids. Trimming took 0 bases from V and 0 from J, leaving 13 bases between them. The CDR3 nucleotides are TGTGCCAGCAGCGTAGGGGGAGCGGGTTACTCCTACAATGAGCAGTTCTTC. Protein: CASSVGGAGYSYNEQFF.